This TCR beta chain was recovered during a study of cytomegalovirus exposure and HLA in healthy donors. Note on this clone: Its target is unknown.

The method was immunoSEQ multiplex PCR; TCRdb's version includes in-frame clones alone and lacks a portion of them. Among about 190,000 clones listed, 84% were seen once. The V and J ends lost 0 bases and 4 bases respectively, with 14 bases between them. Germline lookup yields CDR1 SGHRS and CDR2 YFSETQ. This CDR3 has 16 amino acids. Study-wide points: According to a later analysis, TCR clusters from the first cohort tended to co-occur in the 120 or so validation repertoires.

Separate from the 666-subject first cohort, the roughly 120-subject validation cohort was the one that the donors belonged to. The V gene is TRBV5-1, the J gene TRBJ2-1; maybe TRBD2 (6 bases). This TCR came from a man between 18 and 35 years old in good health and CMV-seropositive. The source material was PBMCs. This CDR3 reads CASSLGSGLGYNEQFF. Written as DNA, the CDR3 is TGCGCCAGCAGCTTGGGTTCGGGACTGGGGTACAATGAGCAGTTCTTC.